This TCR beta chain was sequenced in a study of blood T cell repertoires in COVID-19 (dated by TCRdb to 2018 to 2020). Looking at the study overall: Collaborator samples came from the United States, Italy and Spain and covered acute and convalescent phases of COVID-19. The repertoires were made available in a free public database intended to serve as a resource for research on the immune response to SARS-CoV-2. Samples came from the ongoing ImmuneRACE study (first 160 participants) plus 1,254 subjects from 6 global collaborators. Where available, HLA class I and class II types were obtained from metadata supplied by the sample provider rather than from assay-based typing. The sample metadata nearly always contained a de-identified subject ID, COVID-19 status, age in years and sex. The material from the prospective study consisted of cDNA or gDNA derived from T cells, B-cell-depleted T cells, or PBMCs. The dataset comprised deeply sampled blood TCRbeta repertoires from subjects exposed to, actively infected with, or recovered from COVID-19.

Study-wide conclusions, independent of this receptor: Clinical and demographic metadata were provided uncurated, with the amount varying by source and participant.

As to this clone: There is no known antigen for this receptor. No clone much larger than this one lies a single base away; base qualities are absent.

TCRbeta CDR3 regions were amplified from genomic DNA using the immunoSEQ Assay, a bias-controlled multiplex PCR. The study's own analysis went as follows. Within the assay, amplification of reference gene primers was used to estimate how many nucleated cells each sample contained. Sequence reads were collapsed and filtered to measure the absolute abundance of every unique TCRbeta CDR3 rearrangement. For each sample, productive Simpson clonality was calculated as the square root of Simpson's diversity index across productive rearrangements. The immuneACCESS repertoire file appears here via TCRdb, limited to in-frame rearrangements. These files lack a portion of the clones; in checked studies, under half of the deficit traces to unresolved V genes, and the cause of the others is not known. D and trimming come from the DNA, and the V and J calls and clone size come from that table. The sample yields about 310,000 clones; around 87% were counted once. The ten largest clones add up to 1% of the sample.

Whole blood was collected in K2EDTA tubes by collaborating institutions according to the institutions' own protocols. For TCRbeta analysis, collaborators shipped samples in one of three forms: frozen whole blood, isolated PBMCs, or DNA extracted from either of those sample types. Sequencing used peripheral blood. The source of this sequence is a man aged 50-60 years with active or convalescent COVID-19.

The CDR3 protein sequence reads: CASSQRTGRENTEAFF. The sequenced DNA: TGCGCCAGCAGCCAAAGAACAGGGCGCGAGAACACTGAAGCTTTCTTT. Rearrangement joined TRBV4-3 to TRBJ1-1, and TRBD1 may be the D gene, going by 6 matching bases. Looking up the germline V gene yields CDR1 LGHNA and CDR2 YSLEER. The cysteine opens and the phenylalanine closes a CDR3 of 16 amino acids. The entry retains the CDR3 DNA only, 48 bases that are in frame from base 1. The junction shows trimming of 2 bases on V and 1 base on J, plus 14 bases between the germline ends.